This note documents a single T cell receptor beta chain sequence. This specimen comes from a study of cytomegalovirus exposure and HLA in healthy donors. PCR used 60 Vbeta primers and 13 Jbeta primers. Here immunoSEQ multiplex PCR was the method, and the copy in TCRdb shows in-frame clones only, minus some. The sample includes about 160,000 clones, over 70% seen only once; the top ten take approximately 1.2%. Germline V CDR1 and CDR2: KGHSH, LQKENI. V lost 6 bases, J lost 6 bases, and 20 bases lay in between. The CDR3 covers 15 residues. The receptor comes from a man aged 45-60 years in good health and CMV-seropositive. The specimen was PBMCs. V gene TRBV18 combines with J gene TRBJ1-2; D gene uncertain. The CDR3 nucleotides read TGTGCCAGCTCCCCAACCCAGGAAAGTCAGGATGGCTACACCTTC. Its translation: CASSPTQESQDGYTF.